Listed below are T cell receptor beta chains from one sample, sequenced in a study of early T cells in non-severe SARS-CoV-2 infection. TCRdb re-analysed the 5' RACE reads in MiXCR, keeping a single row per CDR3 protein. Found here are about 67,000 distinct CDR3 sequences, under 14% of them singletons; the top ten hold 3.5% to 4%. The sequencing input was whole blood. The receptors here all came from an adult who was a healthcare worker with PCR-confirmed SARS-CoV-2 infection or an uninfected control (not recorded which). CDR3s include the opening cysteine and the closing phenylalanine or tryptophan. Fields, in order: clone size, V gene, J gene, D gene, CDR3 protein, CDR3 DNA. The D gene is left open where the match is weak. Some rows have no size entry. The others give once, few or many, or a class for an expanded clone.

size: many; V: TRBV12-3/TRBV12-4; J: TRBJ1-1; D: NA; CDR3: CASSSAVQGARIKAFF; DNA: TGTGCCAGCAGTTCAGCGGTGCAAGGGGCGAGGATAAAAGCTTTCTTT
size: many; V: TRBV11-2; J: TRBJ2-3; D: NA; CDR3: CATSFPSGPTDTQYF; DNA: TGTGCCACCAGCTTCCCCAGCGGCCCCACAGATACGCAGTATTTT
size: many; V: TRBV23-1; J: TRBJ2-3; D: NA; CDR3: CASSQRTKTTDTQYF; DNA: TGCGCCAGCAGTCAAAGGACAAAGACCACAGATACGCAGTATTTT
size: many; V: TRBV5-1; J: TRBJ1-4; D: NA; CDR3: CASAWMEGNEKLFF; DNA: TGCGCCAGCGCATGGATGGAGGGTAATGAAAAACTGTTTTTT
size: few; V: TRBV28; J: TRBJ2-5; D: NA; CDR3: CASSAGGGQETQYF; DNA: TGTGCCAGCAGTGCAGGGGGGGGGCAAGAGACCCAGTACTTC
size: many; V: TRBV27; J: TRBJ2-1; D: TRBD2; CDR3: CASSLELAGAGEQFF; DNA: TGTGCCAGCAGTTTAGAACTAGCGGGAGCTGGGGAGCAGTTCTTC
size: few; V: TRBV18; J: TRBJ2-7; D: NA; CDR3: CASSPPGGPYEQYF; DNA: TGTGCCAGCTCACCACCCGGCGGACCCTACGAGCAGTACTTC
size: NA; V: TRBV6-2/TRBV6-3; J: TRBJ2-7; D: TRBD1; CDR3: CASIQGVRTGSEQYF; DNA: TGTGCCAGCATCCAGGGGGTTCGGACTGGGAGCGAGCAGTACTTC
size: many; V: TRBV9; J: TRBJ2-7; D: NA; CDR3: CASSDGRPNEQYF; DNA: TGTGCCAGCAGCGACGGAAGACCCAACGAGCAGTACTTC
size: many; V: TRBV15; J: TRBJ2-6; D: NA; CDR3: CATSRGDNAGANVLTF; DNA: TGTGCCACCAGCAGAGGGGACAATGCTGGGGCCAACGTCCTGACTTTC
size: many; V: TRBV7-6; J: TRBJ2-3; D: NA; CDR3: CASSLVRGFSTDTQYF; DNA: TGTGCCAGCAGCTTAGTTCGGGGGTTCAGCACAGATACGCAGTATTTT
size: many; V: TRBV27; J: TRBJ2-1; D: TRBD2; CDR3: CASKLAGVIYNEQFF; DNA: TGTGCCAGCAAACTAGCGGGGGTTATATACAATGAGCAGTTCTTC
size: many; V: TRBV7-2; J: TRBJ2-7; D: TRBD2; CDR3: CASSLAGGQPYEQYF; DNA: TGTGCCAGCAGTCTAGCGGGAGGGCAACCCTACGAGCAGTACTTC
size: many; V: TRBV21-1; J: TRBJ2-7; D: NA; CDR3: CAPSRLPYEQYF; DNA: TGTGCCCCCTCAAGGCTTCCCTACGAGCAGTACTTC
size: many; V: TRBV4-1; J: TRBJ2-1; D: TRBD1; CDR3: CASSRGQYSYNEQFF; DNA: TGCGCCAGCAGCCGGGGACAGTACTCCTACAATGAGCAGTTCTTC
size: few; V: TRBV9; J: TRBJ2-1; D: TRBD2; CDR3: CASSVGDYPTGEQFF; DNA: TGTGCCAGCAGCGTAGGGGACTACCCTACAGGTGAGCAGTTCTTC
size: NA; V: TRBV23-1; J: TRBJ2-1; D: TRBD2; CDR3: CASSSKGGLGPEQFF; DNA: TGCGCCAGCAGTTCGAAAGGGGGACTAGGTCCTGAGCAGTTCTTC
size: many; V: TRBV7-2; J: TRBJ2-3; D: TRBD2; CDR3: CASSLPGLSSSVNTDTQYF; DNA: TGTGCCAGCAGTCTACCGGGACTATCCTCATCGGTCAACACAGATACGCAGTATTTT
size: many; V: TRBV10-3; J: TRBJ1-1; D: NA; CDR3: CAISGHSSEAFF; DNA: TGTGCCATCAGTGGACACTCTAGTGAAGCTTTCTTT
size: many; V: TRBV6-2/TRBV6-3; J: TRBJ2-7; D: TRBD2; CDR3: CASRSPGLAGGKSSYEQYF; DNA: TGTGCCAGCAGATCCCCGGGACTAGCGGGGGGCAAGTCATCGTACGAGCAGTACTTC
size: NA; V: TRBV11-2; J: TRBJ2-1; D: NA; CDR3: CASSFGGTAYNEQFF; DNA: TGTGCCAGCAGCTTTGGTGGGACTGCCTACAATGAGCAGTTCTTC
size: NA; V: TRBV6-2/TRBV6-3; J: TRBJ2-1; D: TRBD1; CDR3: CASSYGTGTPYNEQFF; DNA: TGTGCCAGCAGTTACGGGACAGGGACCCCCTACAATGAGCAGTTCTTC
size: many; V: TRBV6-6; J: TRBJ1-6; D: NA; CDR3: CASSSAGSPLHF; DNA: TGTGCCAGCAGTTCAGCTGGTTCACCCCTCCACTTT
size: NA; V: TRBV29-1; J: TRBJ1-2; D: NA; CDR3: CSVDSGYNYGYTF; DNA: TGCAGCGTTGATTCGGGATATAACTATGGCTACACCTTC
size: many; V: TRBV5-1; J: TRBJ2-3; D: TRBD2; CDR3: CASSFGTSGGPSTDTQYF; DNA: TGCGCCAGCAGCTTTGGGACTAGCGGGGGTCCTAGCACAGATACGCAGTATTTT
size: few; V: TRBV20-1; J: TRBJ2-7; D: TRBD1; CDR3: CSARGGQGGYEQYF; DNA: TGCAGTGCTAGAGGTGGACAGGGAGGCTACGAGCAGTACTTC